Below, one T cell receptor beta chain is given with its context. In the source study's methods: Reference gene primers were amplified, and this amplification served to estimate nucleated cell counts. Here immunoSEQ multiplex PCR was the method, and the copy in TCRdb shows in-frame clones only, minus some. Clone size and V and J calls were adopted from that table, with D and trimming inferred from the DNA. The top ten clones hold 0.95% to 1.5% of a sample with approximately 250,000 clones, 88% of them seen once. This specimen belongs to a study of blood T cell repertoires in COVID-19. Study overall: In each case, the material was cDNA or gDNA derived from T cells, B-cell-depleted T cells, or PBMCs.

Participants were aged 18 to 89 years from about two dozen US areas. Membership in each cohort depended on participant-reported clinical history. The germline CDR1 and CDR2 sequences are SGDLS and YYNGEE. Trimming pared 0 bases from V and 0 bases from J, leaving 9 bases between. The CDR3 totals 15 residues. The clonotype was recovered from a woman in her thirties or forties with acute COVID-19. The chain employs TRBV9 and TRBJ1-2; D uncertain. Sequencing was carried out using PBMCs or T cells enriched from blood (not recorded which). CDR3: CASSVGADSNYGYTF. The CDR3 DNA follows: TGTGCCAGCAGCGTAGGGGCAGATTCTAACTATGGCTACACCTTC.